These 3 T cell receptor beta chains share one sample of origin, sequenced in a study of blood T cell repertoires in COVID-19. This table comes from immunoSEQ multiplex PCR, and its TCRdb copy is limited to in-frame clones, with some not included. The sample lists about 160,000 clones; over 70% were seen once. The sequenced sample consisted of peripheral blood. These receptors were obtained from a man aged 65 to 79 with acute or convalescent COVID-19.

The V call is TRBV2, the J call TRBJ1-3; 7 nucleotides line up with TRBD1. Germline loops: CDR1 SNHLY, CDR2 FYNNEI. V shed 5 bases and J 0 bases; nucleotides not matched to a gene: 4. The CDR3 totals 15 residues. The CDR3 nucleotides are TGTGCCAGCAGTAGGGACAGAAGCTCTGGAAACACCATATATTTT. This translates into CASSRDRSSGNTIYF.

The V and J genes are TRBV7-8 and TRBJ1-1; D is undetermined. CDR3 length equals 11 residues. CDR1 is SGHVS, CDR2 FQNEAQ, per germline. Between the trimmed V and J ends, which lost 5 bases and 7 bases, there was a span of 8 bases. The CDR3, as DNA: TGTGCCAGCAGCCAACACAATGAAGCTTTCTTT. Protein product: CASSQHNEAFF.

The chain couples TRBV19 to TRBJ1-2; D gene uncertain. CDR1 is LNHDA, CDR2 SQIVND, per germline (reference sequence). The CDR3 is 14 amino acids. Trimming took 4 bases from V and 8 from J, leaving 17 bases between them. CDR3 sequence (DNA): TGTGCCAGTAGTAGAAAGTGGGAGGAAAGAGGCTACACCTTC. Its translation is CASSRKWEERGYTF. The full variable domain, with the rest looked up from reference TRBV19 and TRBJ1-2, is DGGITQSPKYLFRKEGQNVTLSCEQNLNHDAMYWYRQDPGQGLRLIYYSQIVNDFQKGDIAEGYSVSREKKESFPLTVTSAQKNPTAFYLCASSRKWEERGYTFGSGTRLTVV.